This TCR beta chain was identified during a study of T cell changes during pregnancy in multiple sclerosis. The table came from immunoSEQ multiplex PCR; TCRdb's copy has only in-frame clones and leaves some out. The sample has tens of thousands of clones, around 90% seen once. Germline CDR1 is MNHEY and CDR2 is SMNVEV (reference sequence). Unmatched junction bases numbered 8, after V lost 8 bases and J lost 5 bases. The CDR3 length is 15 residues. This TCR was sampled from a female donor with multiple sclerosis, enrolled in a pregnancy study. Sequenced material: CD8+ T cells from peripheral blood mononuclear cells, taken before pregnancy. V is TRBV27 and J is TRBJ2-2; the match to TRBD1 covers 10 bases. DNA of the CDR3: TGTGCCAGCCGTCGGACAGGGGGGGATACCGGGGAGCTGTTTTTT. It encodes CASRRTGGDTGELFF.